Following are 5 T cell receptor beta chains from one sample sequenced in a study of T-cell memory formation after mild COVID-19 (dated by TCRdb to the early 2020s). Libraries were made using 5' RACE. The reads were generated on an Illumina NovaSeq 6000. TCRdb passed the public sequencing reads through fastp at Q25 and MiXCR, retaining productive beta sequences. Every distinct CDR3 protein forms one entry, paired with its most common genes and DNA. The table for this sample lists 40,000 to 55,000 distinct CDR3 sequences; less than 7.5% of them were counted only once. The ten most abundant clones make up approximately 1.5% of the sample. Sequencing input: PBMCs or a T cell subset sorted from them (not recorded which). The origin of the receptors is a young man who had mild COVID-19 (a few samples of this study predate the infection). The sample titles of this study are shuffled in the database, so cell type and time point are left out; the donor was told from shared clones.

This clonotype showed up just a few times. The rearrangement joins TRBV20-1 to TRBJ2-3; 8 bases map to TRBD2. The CDR3 extends over 15 amino acids. CDR1 is DFQATT and CDR2 is SNEGSKA in the germline V gene (reference sequence). V was clipped by 5 bases and J by 0 bases; unmatched bases: 7. CDR3 protein: CSAPRGGGSTDTQYF. DNA of the CDR3: TGCAGTGCTCCCCGGGGGGGCGGGAGCACAGATACGCAGTATTTT.

This clonotype was recorded at least ten times. The junction departs from germline at one end; a sequencing error may be responsible. The chain has TRBV7-7 and TRBJ2-5; TRBD1 aligns across 11 bases. Germline loops: CDR1 SSHAT, CDR2 FNYEAQ (reference sequence). CDR3 length: 16 residues. CDR3 sequence reads: CASSLAGQGAGETQYF. CDR3 in DNA: TGTGCTAGCAGCTTAGCAGGACAGGGGGCCGGAGAGACCCAGTACTTC.

This clonotype was detected only a few times. This chain links TRBV5-1 with TRBJ1-1, with D maybe TRBD1 (5 bases). Germline V gene sequence: CDR1 SGHRS, CDR2 YFSETQ. The CDR3 has 13 residues. The V and J ends lost 4 bases and 8 bases respectively, with 15 bases between them. CDR3 amino acids: CASSLGPGREAFF. The CDR3 DNA sequence: TGCGCCAGCAGCCTGGGGCCCGGGCGGGAAGCTTTCTTT.

This clonotype was seen more than once but under ten times. The chain has TRBV7-6 and TRBJ1-5; 8 bases line up with TRBD1. The J segment lost 7 bases and the V segment lost 5 bases, leaving 4 bases of the junction unmatched. CDR3 length: 13 residues. The germline V gene encodes CDR1 SGHVS and CDR2 FNYEAQ. The CDR3 DNA sequence: TGTGCCAGCAGCGGACAGGGTAGCCAGCCCCAGCATTTT. Encoded protein: CASSGQGSQPQHF.

This clonotype was observed a handful of times. The chain carries TRBV7-2 and TRBJ2-2; 10 bases agree with TRBD1. The CDR3 length is 17 residues. V shed 2 bases, J shed 4 bases, and the junction held 7 bases outside the gene matches. Germline values: CDR1 SGHTA, CDR2 FQGNSA. CDR3 protein: CASSLRGTGAGTGELFF. CDR3 sequence (DNA): TGTGCCAGCAGCTTAAGGGGGACAGGGGCTGGCACCGGGGAGCTGTTTTTT.